These T cell receptor beta chains were read from a single sample in a study of blood T cell repertoires in COVID-19. Using immunoSEQ multiplex PCR, the repertoire was profiled, and TCRdb retains in-frame clones only, with some absent. The sample shows 150,000 to 200,000 clones, 85% of them seen only once. The sequenced material came from peripheral blood. The receptors derive from a human donor with acute or convalescent COVID-19. The donor label of this sample is uncertain. Both conserved end residues are part of each CDR3. Fields, in order: V gene, CDR3 length, CDR3 protein.

TRBV9	14	CASSVRDGGPPLFF
TRBV7-9	14	CASSLDVSRYGYTF
TRBV4-2	17	CASSQVAGGDFDQPQHF
TRBV5-1	15	CASTPTGTQEYTQYF
TRBV9	14	CASSAGQGGYEQYF
TRBV3-1/TRBV3-2	16	CASSPTNRQGPYGYTF
TRBV3-1/TRBV3-2	16	CASSQDLRSRVGEQFF
TRBV12-3/TRBV12-4	11	CASSLQGFLFF
TRBV7-3	16	CASSPQPGEGTGELFF
TRBV15	15	CATSPRGAGDTEAFF
TRBV7-3	16	CASSIHPGTEAYEQYF
TRBV6-6	15	CASSQIREGPYGYTF
TRBV5-6	14	CASSPSDTTDTQYF
TRBV30	12	CAWSRLPYEQYF